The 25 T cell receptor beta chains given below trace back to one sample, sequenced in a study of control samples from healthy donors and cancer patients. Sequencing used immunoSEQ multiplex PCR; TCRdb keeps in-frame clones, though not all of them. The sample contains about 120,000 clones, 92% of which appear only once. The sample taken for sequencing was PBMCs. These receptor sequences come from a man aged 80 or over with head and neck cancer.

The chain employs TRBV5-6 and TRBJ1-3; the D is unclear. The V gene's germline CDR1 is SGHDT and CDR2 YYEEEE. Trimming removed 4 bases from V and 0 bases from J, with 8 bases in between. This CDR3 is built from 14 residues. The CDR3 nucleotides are TGTGCCAGCAGCGGCACGAGCTCTGGAAACACCATATATTTT. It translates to CASSGTSSGNTIYF.

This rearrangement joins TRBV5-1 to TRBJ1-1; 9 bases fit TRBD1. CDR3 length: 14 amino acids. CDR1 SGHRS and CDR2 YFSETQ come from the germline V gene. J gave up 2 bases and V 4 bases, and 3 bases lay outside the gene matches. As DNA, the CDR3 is TGCGCCAGCAGCCGACAGGGGGGAAACACTGAAGCTTTCTTT. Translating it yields CASSRQGGNTEAFF.

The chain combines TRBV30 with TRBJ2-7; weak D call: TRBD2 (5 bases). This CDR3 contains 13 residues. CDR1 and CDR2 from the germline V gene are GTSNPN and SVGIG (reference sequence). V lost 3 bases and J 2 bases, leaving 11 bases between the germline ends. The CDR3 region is CAWSGRGTYEQYF. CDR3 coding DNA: TGTGCCTGGAGCGGTCGGGGTACCTACGAGCAGTACTTC.

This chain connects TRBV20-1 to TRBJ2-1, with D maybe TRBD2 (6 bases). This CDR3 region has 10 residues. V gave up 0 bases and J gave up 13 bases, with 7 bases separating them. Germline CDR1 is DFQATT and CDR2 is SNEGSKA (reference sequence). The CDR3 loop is CSAREEGQFF. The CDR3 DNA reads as TGCAGTGCTAGAGAGGAGGGACAGTTCTTC.

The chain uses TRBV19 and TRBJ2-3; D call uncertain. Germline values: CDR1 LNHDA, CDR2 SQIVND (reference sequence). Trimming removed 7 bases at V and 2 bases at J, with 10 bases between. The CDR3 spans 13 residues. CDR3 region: CASTQGNTDTQYF. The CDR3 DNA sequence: TGTGCCAGTACTCAAGGAAACACAGATACGCAGTATTTT.

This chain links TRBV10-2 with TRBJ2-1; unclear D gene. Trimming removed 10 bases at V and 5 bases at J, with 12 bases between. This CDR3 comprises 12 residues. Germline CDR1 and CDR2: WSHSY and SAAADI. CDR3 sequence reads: CATASVDNEQFF. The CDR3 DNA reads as TGCGCCACCGCATCTGTAGACAATGAGCAGTTCTTC.

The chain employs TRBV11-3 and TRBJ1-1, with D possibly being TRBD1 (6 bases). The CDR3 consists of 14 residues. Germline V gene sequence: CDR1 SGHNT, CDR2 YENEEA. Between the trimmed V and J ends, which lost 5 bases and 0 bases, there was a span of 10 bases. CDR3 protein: CASSEQGMNTEAFF. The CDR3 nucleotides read TGTGCCAGCAGCGAACAGGGCATGAACACTGAAGCTTTCTTT. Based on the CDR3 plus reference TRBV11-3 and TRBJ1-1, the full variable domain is EAGVVQSPRYKIIEKKQPVAFWCNPISGHNTLYWYLQNLGQGPELLIRYENEEAVDDSQLPKDRFSAERLKGVDSTLKIQPAELGDSAVYLCASSEQGMNTEAFFGQGTRLTVV.

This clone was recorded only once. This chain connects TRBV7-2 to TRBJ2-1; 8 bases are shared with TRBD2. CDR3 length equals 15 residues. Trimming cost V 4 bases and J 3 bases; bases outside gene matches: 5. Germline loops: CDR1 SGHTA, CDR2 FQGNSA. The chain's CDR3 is CASSSTSALYNEQFF. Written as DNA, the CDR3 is TGTGCCAGCAGCTCGACTAGCGCCCTCTACAATGAGCAGTTCTTC.

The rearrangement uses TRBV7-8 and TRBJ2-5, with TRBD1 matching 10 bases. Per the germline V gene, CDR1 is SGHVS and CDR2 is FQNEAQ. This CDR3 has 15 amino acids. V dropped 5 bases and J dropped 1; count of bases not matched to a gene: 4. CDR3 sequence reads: CASSPGQGPQETQYF. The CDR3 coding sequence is TGTGCCAGCAGCCCGGGACAGGGGCCCCAAGAGACCCAGTACTTC.

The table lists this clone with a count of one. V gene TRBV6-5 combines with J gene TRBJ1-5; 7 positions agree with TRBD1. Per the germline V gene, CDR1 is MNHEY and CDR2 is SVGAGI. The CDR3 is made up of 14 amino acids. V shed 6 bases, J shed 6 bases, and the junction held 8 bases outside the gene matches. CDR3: CASSRRDRVQPQHF. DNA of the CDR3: TGTGCCAGCAGCCGCCGGGACAGAGTTCAGCCCCAGCATTTT.

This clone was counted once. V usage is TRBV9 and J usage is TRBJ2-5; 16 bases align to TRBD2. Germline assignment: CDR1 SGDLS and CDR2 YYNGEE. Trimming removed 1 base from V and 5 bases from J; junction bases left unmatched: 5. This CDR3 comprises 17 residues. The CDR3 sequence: CASSVRGLAGGLETQYF. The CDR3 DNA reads TGTGCCAGCAGCGTAAGGGGACTAGCGGGGGGGCTTGAGACCCAGTACTTC.

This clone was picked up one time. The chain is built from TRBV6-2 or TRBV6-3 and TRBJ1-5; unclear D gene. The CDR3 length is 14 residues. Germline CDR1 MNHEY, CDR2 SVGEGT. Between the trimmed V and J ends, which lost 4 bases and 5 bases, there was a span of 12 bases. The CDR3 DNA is TGTGCCAGCAGTTCCATGGGTTGGGATCAGCCCCAGCATTTT. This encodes CASSSMGWDQPQHF.

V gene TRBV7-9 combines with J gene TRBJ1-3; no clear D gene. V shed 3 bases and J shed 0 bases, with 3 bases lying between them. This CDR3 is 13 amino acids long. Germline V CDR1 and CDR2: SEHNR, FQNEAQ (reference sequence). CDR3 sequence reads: CASSFVSGNTIYF. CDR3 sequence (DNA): TGTGCCAGCAGCTTTGTCTCTGGAAACACCATATATTTT.

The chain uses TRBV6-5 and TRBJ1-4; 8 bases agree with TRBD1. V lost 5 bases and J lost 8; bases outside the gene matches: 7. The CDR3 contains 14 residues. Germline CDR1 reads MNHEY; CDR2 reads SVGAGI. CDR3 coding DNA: TGTGCCAGCAGTCGACAGGGGACTGGGGAAAAACTGTTTTTT. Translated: CASSRQGTGEKLFF.

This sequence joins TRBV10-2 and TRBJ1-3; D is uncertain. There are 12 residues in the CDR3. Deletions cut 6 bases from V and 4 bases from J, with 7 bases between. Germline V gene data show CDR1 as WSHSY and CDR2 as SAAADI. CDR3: CASRGRGNTIYF. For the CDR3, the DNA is TGCGCCAGCAGAGGGAGGGGAAACACCATATATTTT.

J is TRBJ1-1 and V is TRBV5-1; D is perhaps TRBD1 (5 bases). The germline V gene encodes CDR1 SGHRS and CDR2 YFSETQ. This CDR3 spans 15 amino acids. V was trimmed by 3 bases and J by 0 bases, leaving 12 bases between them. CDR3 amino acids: CASSSQGVVNTEAFF. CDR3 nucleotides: TGCGCCAGCAGCTCGCAAGGGGTAGTGAACACTGAAGCTTTCTTT.

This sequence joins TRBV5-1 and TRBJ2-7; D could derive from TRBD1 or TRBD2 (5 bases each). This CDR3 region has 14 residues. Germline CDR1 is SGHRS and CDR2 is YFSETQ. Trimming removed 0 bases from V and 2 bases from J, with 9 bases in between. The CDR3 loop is CASSLGDGTYEQYF. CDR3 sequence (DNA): TGCGCCAGCAGCTTGGGGGACGGAACCTACGAGCAGTACTTC. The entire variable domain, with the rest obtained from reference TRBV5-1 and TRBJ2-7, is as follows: KAGVTQTPRYLIKTRGQQVTLSCSPISGHRSVSWYQQTPGQGLQFLFEYFSETQRNKGNFPGRFSGRQFSNSRSEMNVSTLELGDSALYLCASSLGDGTYEQYFGPGTRLTVT.

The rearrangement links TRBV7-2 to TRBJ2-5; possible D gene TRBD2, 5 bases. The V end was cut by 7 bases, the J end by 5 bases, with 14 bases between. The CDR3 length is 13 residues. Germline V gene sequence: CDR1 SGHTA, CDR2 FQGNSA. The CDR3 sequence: CASKQRTWETQYF. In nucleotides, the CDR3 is TGTGCCAGCAAACAGCGGACCTGGGAGACCCAGTACTTC.

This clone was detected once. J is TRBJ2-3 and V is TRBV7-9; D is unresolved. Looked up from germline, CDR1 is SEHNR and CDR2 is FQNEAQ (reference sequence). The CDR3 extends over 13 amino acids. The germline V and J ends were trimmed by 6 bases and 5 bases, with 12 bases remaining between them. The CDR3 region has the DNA TGTGCCAGCAGGTCGGGCCTTAAAGATACGCAGTATTTT. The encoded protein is CASRSGLKDTQYF.

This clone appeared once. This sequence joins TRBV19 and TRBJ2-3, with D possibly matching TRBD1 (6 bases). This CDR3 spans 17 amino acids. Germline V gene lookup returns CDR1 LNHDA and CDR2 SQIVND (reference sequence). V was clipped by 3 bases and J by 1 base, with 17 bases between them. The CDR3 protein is CASSIRQAHRRTDTQYF. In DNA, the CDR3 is TGTGCCAGTAGTATTAGACAGGCCCACAGACGCACAGATACGCAGTATTTT.

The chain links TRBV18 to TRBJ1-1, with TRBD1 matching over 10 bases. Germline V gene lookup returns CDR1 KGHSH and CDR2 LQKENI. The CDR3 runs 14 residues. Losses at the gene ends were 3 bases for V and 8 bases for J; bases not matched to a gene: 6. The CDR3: CASSPTGGDFEAFF. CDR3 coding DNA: TGTGCCAGCTCACCGACAGGGGGCGATTTCGAAGCTTTCTTT.

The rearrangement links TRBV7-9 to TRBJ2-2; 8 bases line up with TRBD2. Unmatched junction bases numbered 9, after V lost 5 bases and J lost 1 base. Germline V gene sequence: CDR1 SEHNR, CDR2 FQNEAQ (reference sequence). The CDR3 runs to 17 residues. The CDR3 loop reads CASSPRGGLGNTGELFF. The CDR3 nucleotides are TGTGCCAGCAGCCCCCGGGGGGGGTTGGGGAACACCGGGGAGCTGTTTTTT.

The CDR3 loop is CASSVAGNNYGYTF. CDR3 DNA sequence: TGTGCCAGCAGCGTAGCGGGGAATAACTATGGCTACACCTTC. The V call is TRBV9, the J call TRBJ1-2; no firm D call. CDR3 size: 14 residues. V gave up 0 bases and J gave up 1 base, with 7 bases separating them. Germline V CDR1 and CDR2: SGDLS, YYNGEE. Variable domain in full (rest from reference TRBV9 and TRBJ1-2): DSGVTQTPKHLITATGQRVTLRCSPRSGDLSVYWYQQSLDQGLQFLIQYYNGEERAKGNILERFSAQQFPDLHSELNLSSLELGDSALYFCASSVAGNNYGYTFGSGTRLTVV.

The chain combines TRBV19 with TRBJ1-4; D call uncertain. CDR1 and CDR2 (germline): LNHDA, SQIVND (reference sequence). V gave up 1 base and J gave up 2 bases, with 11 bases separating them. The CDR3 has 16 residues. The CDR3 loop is CASSIGIRRTNEKLFF. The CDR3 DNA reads TGTGCCAGTAGTATAGGTATCAGGAGGACTAATGAAAAACTGTTTTTT. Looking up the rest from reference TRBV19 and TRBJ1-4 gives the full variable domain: DGGITQSPKYLFRKEGQNVTLSCEQNLNHDAMYWYRQDPGQGLRLIYYSQIVNDFQKGDIAEGYSVSREKKESFPLTVTSAQKNPTAFYLCASSIGIRRTNEKLFFGSGTQLSVL.

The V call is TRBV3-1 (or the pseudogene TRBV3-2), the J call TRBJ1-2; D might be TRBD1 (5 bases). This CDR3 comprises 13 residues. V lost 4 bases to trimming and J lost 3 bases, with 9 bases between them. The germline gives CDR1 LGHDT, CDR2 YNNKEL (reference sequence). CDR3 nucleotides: TGTGCCAGCAGCCCCGGGACGGACTATGGCTACACCTTC. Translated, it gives CASSPGTDYGYTF.